The clone carrying this TCR beta chain was recorded at least ten times. Antigen specificity is unknown. The CDR3 has 15 amino acids. V gave up 7 bases and J gave up 7 bases, with 20 bases separating them. Germline V gene data show CDR1 as SNHLY and CDR2 as FYNNEI. These data belong to a study of identical twins. Study-wide findings and caveats: Insertions were fewer in abundant cord blood beta clonotypes, whereas memory repertoires showed none of this pattern.

TCRdb reanalysed the 5' RACE reads using MiXCR and keeps one entry per CDR3 protein. The sample carries hundreds of thousands of distinct CDR3 sequences, around a tenth recorded once. The chain combines TRBV2 with TRBJ1-5; D perhaps matches TRBD1 (5 bases). Sequencing input: memory (CD45RO+) T cells sorted from blood. The sequence was obtained from a woman under 30 in good health. CDR3 region: CASTSGRQLGQPQHF. The CDR3 nucleotides read TGTGCCAGCACGTCGGGACGTCAGCTCGGGCAGCCCCAGCATTTT.